This T cell receptor (beta chain) was retrieved from a study of blood T cell repertoires in COVID-19. Study background: Sites across the United States, Italy and Spain contributed samples from acute and convalescent COVID-19. Sources were T cells, B-cell-depleted T cells, or PBMCs; the material itself was cDNA or gDNA.

Authors' analysis steps: Amplified reference gene primers provided the basis for estimating nucleated cell counts. Sequenced by immunoSEQ multiplex PCR; TCRdb stores in-frame clones only, minus some. The V and J calls and clone size come from that table; D and trimming were worked out from the DNA. The sample yields some 150,000 clones, more than 75% seen once. The sample taken for sequencing was peripheral blood. The receptor comes from a man aged 50 to 60 who had recovered from COVID-19.

CDR3 sequence (DNA): TGTGCCAGCAGCTTAGCTAGCCTACGCACAGATACGCAGTATTTT. Translating it yields CASSLASLRTDTQYF. J is TRBJ2-3 and V is TRBV11-1, with D unclear. The V gene lost 0 bases and the J gene lost 1 base, with 8 bases spanning the gap. The germline CDR1 and CDR2 sequences are SGHAT and FQDESV (reference sequence). There are 15 residues in the CDR3.